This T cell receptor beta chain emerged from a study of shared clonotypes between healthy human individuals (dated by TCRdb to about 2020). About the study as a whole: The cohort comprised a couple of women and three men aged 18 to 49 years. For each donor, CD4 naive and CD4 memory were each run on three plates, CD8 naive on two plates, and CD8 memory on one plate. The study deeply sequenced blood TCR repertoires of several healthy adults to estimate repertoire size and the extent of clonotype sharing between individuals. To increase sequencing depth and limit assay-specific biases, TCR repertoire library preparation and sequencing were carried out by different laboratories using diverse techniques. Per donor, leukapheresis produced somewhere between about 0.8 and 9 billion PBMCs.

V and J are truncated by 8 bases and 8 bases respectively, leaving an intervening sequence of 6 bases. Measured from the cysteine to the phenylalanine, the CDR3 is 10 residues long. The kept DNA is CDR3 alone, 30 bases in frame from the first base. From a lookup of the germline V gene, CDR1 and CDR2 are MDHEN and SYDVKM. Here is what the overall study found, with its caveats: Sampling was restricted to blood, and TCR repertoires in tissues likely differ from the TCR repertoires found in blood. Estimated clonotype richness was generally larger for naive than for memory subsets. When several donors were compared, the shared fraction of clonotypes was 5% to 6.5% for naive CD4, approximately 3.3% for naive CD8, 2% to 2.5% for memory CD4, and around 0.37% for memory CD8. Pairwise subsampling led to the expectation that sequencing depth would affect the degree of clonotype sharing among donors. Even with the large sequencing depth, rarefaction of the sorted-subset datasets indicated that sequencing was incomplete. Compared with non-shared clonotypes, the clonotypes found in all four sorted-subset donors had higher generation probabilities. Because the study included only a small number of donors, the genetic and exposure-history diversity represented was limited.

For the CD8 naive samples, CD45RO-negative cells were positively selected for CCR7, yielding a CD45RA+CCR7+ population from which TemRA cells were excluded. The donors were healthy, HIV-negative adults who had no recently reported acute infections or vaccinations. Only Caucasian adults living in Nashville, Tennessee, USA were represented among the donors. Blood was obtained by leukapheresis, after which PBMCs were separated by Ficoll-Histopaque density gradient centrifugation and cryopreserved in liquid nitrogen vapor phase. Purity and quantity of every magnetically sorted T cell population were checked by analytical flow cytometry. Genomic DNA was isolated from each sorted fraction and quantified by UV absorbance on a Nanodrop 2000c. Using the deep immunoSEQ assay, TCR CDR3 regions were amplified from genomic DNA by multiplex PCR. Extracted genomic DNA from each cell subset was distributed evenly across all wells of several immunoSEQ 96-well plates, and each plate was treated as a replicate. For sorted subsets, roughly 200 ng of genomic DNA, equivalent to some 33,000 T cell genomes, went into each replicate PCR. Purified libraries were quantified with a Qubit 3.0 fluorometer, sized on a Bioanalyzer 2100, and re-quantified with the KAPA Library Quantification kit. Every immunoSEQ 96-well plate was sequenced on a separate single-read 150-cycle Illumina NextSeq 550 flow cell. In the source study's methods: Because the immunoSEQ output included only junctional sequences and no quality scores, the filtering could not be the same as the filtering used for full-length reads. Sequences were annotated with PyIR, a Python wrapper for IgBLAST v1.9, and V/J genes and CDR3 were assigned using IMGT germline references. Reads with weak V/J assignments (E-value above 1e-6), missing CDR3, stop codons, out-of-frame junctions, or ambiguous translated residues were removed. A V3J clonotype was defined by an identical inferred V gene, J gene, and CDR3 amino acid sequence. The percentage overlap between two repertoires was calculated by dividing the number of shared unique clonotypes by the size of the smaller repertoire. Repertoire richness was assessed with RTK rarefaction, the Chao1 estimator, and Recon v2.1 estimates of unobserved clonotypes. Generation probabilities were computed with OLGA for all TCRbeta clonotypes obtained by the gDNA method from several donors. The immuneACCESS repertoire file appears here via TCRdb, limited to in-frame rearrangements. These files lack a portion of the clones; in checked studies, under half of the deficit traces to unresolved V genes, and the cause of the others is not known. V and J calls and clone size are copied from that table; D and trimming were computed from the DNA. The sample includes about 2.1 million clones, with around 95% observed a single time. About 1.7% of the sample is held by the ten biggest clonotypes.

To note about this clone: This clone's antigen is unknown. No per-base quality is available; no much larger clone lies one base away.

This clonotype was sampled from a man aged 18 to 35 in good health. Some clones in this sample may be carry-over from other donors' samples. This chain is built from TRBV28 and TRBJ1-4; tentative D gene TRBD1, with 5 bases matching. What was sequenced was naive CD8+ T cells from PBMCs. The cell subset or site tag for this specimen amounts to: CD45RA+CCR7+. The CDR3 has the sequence CASRGEKLFF. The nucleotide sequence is TGTGCCAGCCGGGGGGAAAAACTGTTTTTT.